A selection of T cell receptor beta chains follows, all from one sample in a study of T and B cells in COVID-19 patients. One entry per CDR3 protein, called by TCRdb with MiXCR from the multiplex PCR reads. The sample contains roughly 5,800 distinct CDR3 sequences, around 26% of which appear only once. Sequenced input: blood. These receptors all come from a human donor with active COVID-19. CDR3s include the opening cysteine and the closing phenylalanine or tryptophan. D genes are given only for firm matches. A row's size may be missing; if present it is once, few, many or a size class.

len	v_gene	d_gene	abundance	j_gene	CDR3nt	CDR3aa
14	TRBV7-2	.	few	TRBJ2-5	TGTGCCAGCAAAATATCTAGCGTCAGGGAGACCCAGTACTTC	CASKISSVRETQYF
12	TRBV6-2/TRBV6-3	.	many	TRBJ2-7	TGTGCCAGCCTAAGTCAGGGATCCGAGCAGTACTTC	CASLSQGSEQYF
16	TRBV30	TRBD2	medium-sized	TRBJ2-1	TGTGCCTGGAGTAGCGGGAGCGTATCCTCCTACAATGAGCAGTTCTTC	CAWSSGSVSSYNEQFF
18	TRBV14	.	many	TRBJ2-2	TGTGCCAGCAGCCTCTACCTGAGGGCAGCCTGGAACACCGGGGAGCTGTTTTTT	CASSLYLRAAWNTGELFF
17	TRBV6-2/TRBV6-3	TRBD1	few	TRBJ1-4	TGTGCCAGCAGCCCCGGGACAGGCGTCACAACTAATGAAAAACTGTTTTTT	CASSPGTGVTTNEKLFF
16	TRBV19	TRBD2	.	TRBJ2-1	TGTGCCAGTAGTACCCCCGGGACTAGCGGGTACAATGAGCAGTTCTTC	CASSTPGTSGYNEQFF
15	TRBV12-3/TRBV12-4	.	medium-sized	TRBJ2-2	TGTGCCAGCAGCCTAATGGGGGGGCACACCGGGGAGCTGTTTTTT	CASSLMGGHTGELFF
12	TRBV2	.	few	TRBJ2-1	TGTGCCAGCAGAATGGGGTACAATGAGCAGTTCTTC	CASRMGYNEQFF
14	TRBV5-1	TRBD2	few	TRBJ2-1	TGCGCCAGCAGCTTGGACGGGGGGATTGGAGGGCAGTTCTTC	CASSLDGGIGGQFF
14	TRBV10-3	TRBD2	many	TRBJ2-7	TGTGCCACCGGAGCGGGGCGAGAAACCTACGAGCAGTACTTC	CATGAGRETYEQYF